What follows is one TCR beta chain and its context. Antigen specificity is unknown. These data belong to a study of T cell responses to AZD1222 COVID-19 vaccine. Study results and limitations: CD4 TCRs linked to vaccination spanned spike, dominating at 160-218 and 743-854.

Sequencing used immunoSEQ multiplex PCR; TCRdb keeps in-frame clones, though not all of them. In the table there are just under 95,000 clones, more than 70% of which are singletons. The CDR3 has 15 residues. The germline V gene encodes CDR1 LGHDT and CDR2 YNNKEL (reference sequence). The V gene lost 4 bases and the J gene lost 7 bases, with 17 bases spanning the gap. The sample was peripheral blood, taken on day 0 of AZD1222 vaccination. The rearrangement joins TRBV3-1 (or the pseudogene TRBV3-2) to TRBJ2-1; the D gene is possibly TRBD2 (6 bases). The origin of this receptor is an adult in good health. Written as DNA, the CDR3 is TGTGCCAGCAGCCGGGAGTTTCGGGGGATAAATGAGCAGTTCTTC. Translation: CASSREFRGINEQFF.